The 14 T cell receptor beta chains below come from one sample, sequenced in a study of sequential checkpoint blockade in melanoma. Treatment defined: randomized to nivolumab then ipilimumab (arm A) or the reverse (arm B). Assay: immunoSEQ multiplex PCR; the TCRdb copy retains only in-frame clones and omits some. The sample contains some 5,400 clones, 22% of which appear only once. Source: tumor tissue (inferred from file names), taken from a patient given nivolumab and ipilimumab in sequence. The receptors come from a human donor with melanoma.

The chain links TRBV29-1 to TRBJ1-5, with 9 bases aligning to TRBD1. The CDR3 extends over 14 amino acids. Germline lookup yields CDR1 SQVTM and CDR2 ANQGSEA. With 6 bases clipped from V and 7 bases from J, the junction kept 10 bases outside the gene matches. The CDR3 reads CSVASGTGSQPQHF. The CDR3, as DNA: TGCAGCGTAGCGTCCGGGACAGGGTCCCAGCCCCAGCATTTT.

The chain has TRBV11-3 and TRBJ2-1; 10 bases line up with TRBD2. Germline V lookup: CDR1 SGHNT, CDR2 YENEEA. CDR3 length equals 17 residues. V lost 5 bases, J lost 3 bases, and 10 bases stayed unmatched. This chain's CDR3 is CASSQVSGGAIYNEQFF. The CDR3 DNA reads as TGTGCCAGCAGCCAAGTCAGCGGGGGGGCTATCTACAATGAGCAGTTCTTC.

The chain uses TRBV6-8 and TRBJ2-7, with D possibly being TRBD1 (6 bases). The germline V and J ends were trimmed by 5 bases and 0 bases, with 11 bases remaining between them. There are 14 residues in the CDR3. The germline V gene has CDR1 MNHGY and CDR2 SAAAGT. The DNA for the CDR3 is TGTGCCAGCAGTCGGACAGCGAGCTCCTACGAGCAGTACTTC. It specifies CASSRTASSYEQYF.

V usage is TRBV15 and J usage is TRBJ1-2; possible D gene TRBD1, 5 bases. This CDR3 is 18 amino acids long. V was shortened by 0 bases and J by 1 base, with 18 bases between the two germline ends. Germline CDR1 and CDR2: LNHNV and YYDKDF (reference sequence). CDR3 sequence reads: CATSRDMRPRGFNYGYTF. CDR3 nucleotides: TGTGCCACCAGCAGAGATATGAGGCCGAGGGGTTTTAACTATGGCTACACCTTC.

This clone was recorded a few times. CDR3 sequence reads: CASSDGGAGANVLTF. Written as DNA, the CDR3 is TGTGCCAGCAGTGATGGGGGGGCTGGGGCCAACGTCCTGACTTTC. The chain has TRBV6-8 and TRBJ2-6; 7 bases fit TRBD2. V dropped 5 bases and J dropped 2; count of bases not matched to a gene: 3. The CDR3 is 15 amino acids. Germline lookup yields CDR1 MNHGY and CDR2 SAAAGT.

The chain couples TRBV28 to TRBJ1-2; a possible D gene is TRBD1 (6 bases). Germline-derived CDR1 and CDR2 are MDHEN and SYDVKM. V dropped 2 bases and J dropped 8 bases, with 15 bases sitting between them. The CDR3 covers 14 residues. The CDR3 loop reads CASSLTRGRGGYTF. CDR3 coding DNA: TGTGCCAGCAGTTTAACCCGGGGGCGGGGAGGCTACACCTTC.

This clone has more than one count but fewer than ten. V and J are TRBV28 and TRBJ2-7; 10 nucleotides match TRBD1. The CDR3 covers 13 residues. Losses at the gene ends were 5 bases for V and 6 bases for J; bases not matched to a gene: 4. CDR1 and CDR2 (germline): MDHEN, SYDVKM. CDR3 loop: CASSRQGAGEQYF. The CDR3 DNA sequence: TGTGCCAGCAGTAGACAGGGGGCCGGCGAGCAGTACTTC.

This clone has a handful of counts. The chain recombines TRBV23-1 with TRBJ1-2; maybe TRBD1 (5 bases). TRBV23-1 falls under the ORF class, with uncertain function. The CDR3 extends over 13 amino acids. The V end was cut by 6 bases, the J end by 6 bases, with 14 bases between. The CDR3 DNA sequence: TGCGCCAGCAGCTTGGCCGGGGGAGATGGCTACACCTTC. Encoded protein: CASSLAGGDGYTF.

By share, this clone ranks as medium-sized. J is TRBJ2-7 and V is TRBV6-8; 10 bases map to TRBD1. The germline V gene has CDR1 MNHGY and CDR2 SAAAGT. The CDR3 spans 14 residues. The junction had 7 bases not matched to a gene; V was cut back by 7 bases and J by 4 bases. The CDR3 region has the DNA TGTGCCAGCACCCCCCCGGGACAGGGGTACGAGCAGTACTTC. Translation gives CASTPPGQGYEQYF.

This clone is medium-sized by share. The V call is TRBV28, the J call TRBJ1-2; no clear D. Trimming removed 6 bases at V and 5 bases at J, with 16 bases between. The CDR3 is 14 amino acids. The V gene's germline CDR1 is MDHEN and CDR2 SYDVKM. CDR3 sequence: CASSPVWADYGYTF. DNA of the CDR3: TGTGCCAGCAGCCCCGTATGGGCGGATTATGGCTACACCTTC.

The genes are TRBV30 and TRBJ1-1, with D possibly matching TRBD1 (6 bases). The germline gives CDR1 GTSNPN, CDR2 SVGIG (reference sequence). Trimming took off 5 bases at V and 2 bases at J, with 15 bases between the two ends. The CDR3 is 14 residues long. CDR3: CAWSRDNLNTEAFF. The CDR3 region has the DNA TGTGCCTGGTCGCGGGACAACCTTAACACTGAAGCTTTCTTT.

This clone was detected only a few times. The chain uses TRBV9 and TRBJ1-2, with D unresolved. With 2 bases removed from V and 5 bases from J, the gap between germline ends came to 7 bases. Germline V gives CDR1 SGDLS, CDR2 YYNGEE. This CDR3 region has 12 residues. Here the CDR3 DNA reads TGTGCCAGCAGCGTCGGGTCTTATGGCTACACCTTC. Protein product: CASSVGSYGYTF. Supplemented by reference TRBV9 and TRBJ1-2, the full variable domain reads DSGVTQTPKHLITATGQRVTLRCSPRSGDLSVYWYQQSLDQGLQFLIQYYNGEERAKGNILERFSAQQFPDLHSELNLSSLELGDSALYFCASSVGSYGYTFGSGTRLTVV.

This clone is medium-sized by share. The chain combines TRBV30 with TRBJ1-3; no clear D. Germline CDR1 is GTSNPN and CDR2 is SVGIG (reference sequence). Trimming took off 2 bases at V and 4 bases at J, with 15 bases between the two ends. CDR3 size: 15 residues. The CDR3 sequence is CAWSLRGSSGNTIYF. As DNA, the CDR3 is TGTGCCTGGAGTCTGAGAGGGTCATCCGGAAACACCATATATTTT.

The CDR3 DNA follows: TGCGCCAGCAGCATAGGCAGGGGGCAAACAGATACGCAGTATTTT. Its translation is CASSIGRGQTDTQYF. The chain is built from TRBV5-1 and TRBJ2-3, with TRBD1 identical over 8 bases. The germline V gene encodes CDR1 SGHRS and CDR2 YFSETQ. The CDR3 is made up of 15 amino acids. The V segment lost 4 bases and the J segment 3 bases; nucleotides outside the gene matches: 7. The complete variable domain, with remaining parts taken from reference TRBV5-1 and TRBJ2-3, reads KAGVTQTPRYLIKTRGQQVTLSCSPISGHRSVSWYQQTPGQGLQFLFEYFSETQRNKGNFPGRFSGRQFSNSRSEMNVSTLELGDSALYLCASSIGRGQTDTQYFGPGTRLTVL.